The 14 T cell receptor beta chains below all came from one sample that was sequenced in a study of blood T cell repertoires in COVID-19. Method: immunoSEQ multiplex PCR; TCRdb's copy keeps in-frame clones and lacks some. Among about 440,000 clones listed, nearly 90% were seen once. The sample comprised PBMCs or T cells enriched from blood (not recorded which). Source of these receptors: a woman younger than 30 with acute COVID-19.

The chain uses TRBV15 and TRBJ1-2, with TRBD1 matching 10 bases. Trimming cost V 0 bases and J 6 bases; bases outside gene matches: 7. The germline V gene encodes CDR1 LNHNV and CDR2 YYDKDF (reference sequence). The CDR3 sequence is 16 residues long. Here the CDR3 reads CATSRDLGQGGHGYTF. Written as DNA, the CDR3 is TGTGCCACCAGCAGAGATTTAGGACAGGGGGGTCATGGCTACACCTTC.

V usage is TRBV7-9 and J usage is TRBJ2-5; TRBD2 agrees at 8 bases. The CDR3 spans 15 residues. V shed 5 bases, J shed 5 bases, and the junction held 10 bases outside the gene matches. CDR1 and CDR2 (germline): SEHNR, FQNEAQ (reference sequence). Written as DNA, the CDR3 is TGTGCCAGCAGCCCTCCCGTGGGGACTAGGGAGACCCAGTACTTC. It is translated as CASSPPVGTRETQYF.

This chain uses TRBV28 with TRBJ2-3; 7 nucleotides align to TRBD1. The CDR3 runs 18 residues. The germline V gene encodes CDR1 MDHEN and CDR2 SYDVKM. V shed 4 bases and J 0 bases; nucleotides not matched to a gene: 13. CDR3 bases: TGTGCCAGCAGTTATCCGGCGACAGGGATTGGGAGCACAGATACGCAGTATTTT. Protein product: CASSYPATGIGSTDTQYF.

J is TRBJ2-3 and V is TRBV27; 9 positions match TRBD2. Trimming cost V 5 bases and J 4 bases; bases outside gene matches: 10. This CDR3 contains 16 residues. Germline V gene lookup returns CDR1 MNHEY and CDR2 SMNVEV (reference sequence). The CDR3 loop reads CASSIRGGRVSDTQYF. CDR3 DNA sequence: TGTGCCAGCAGTATCCGTGGCGGGAGGGTCTCAGATACGCAGTATTTT.

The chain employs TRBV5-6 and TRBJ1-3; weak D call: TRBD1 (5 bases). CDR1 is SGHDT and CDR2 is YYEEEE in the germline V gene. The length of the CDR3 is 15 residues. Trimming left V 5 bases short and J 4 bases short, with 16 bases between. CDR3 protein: CASSFAAGPGNTIYF. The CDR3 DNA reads TGTGCCAGCAGTTTTGCCGCGGGGCCCGGAAACACCATATATTTT. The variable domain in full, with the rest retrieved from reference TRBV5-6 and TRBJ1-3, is DAGVTQSPTHLIKTRGQQVTLRCSPKSGHDTVSWYQQALGQGPQFIFQYYEEEERQRGNFPDRFSGHQFPNYSSELNVNALLLGDSALYLCASSFAAGPGNTIYFGEGSWLTVV.

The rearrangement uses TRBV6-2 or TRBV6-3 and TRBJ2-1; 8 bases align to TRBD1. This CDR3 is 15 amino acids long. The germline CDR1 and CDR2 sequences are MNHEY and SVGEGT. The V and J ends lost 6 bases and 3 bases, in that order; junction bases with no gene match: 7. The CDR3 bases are TGTGCCAGCAGCTCCGGACAGGGATACTACAATGAGCAGTTCTTC. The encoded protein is CASSSGQGYYNEQFF.

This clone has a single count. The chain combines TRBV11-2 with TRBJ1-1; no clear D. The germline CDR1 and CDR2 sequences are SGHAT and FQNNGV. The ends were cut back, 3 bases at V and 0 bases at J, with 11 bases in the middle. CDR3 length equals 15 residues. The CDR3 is CASSFLDGMNTEAFF. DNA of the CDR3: TGTGCCAGCAGCTTTCTAGACGGAATGAACACTGAAGCTTTCTTT.

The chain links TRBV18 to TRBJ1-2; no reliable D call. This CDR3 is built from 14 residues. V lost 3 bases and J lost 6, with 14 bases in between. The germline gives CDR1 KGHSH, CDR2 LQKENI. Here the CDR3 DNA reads TGTGCCAGCTCACCGGTGGCCCCGCCAGATGGCTACACCTTC. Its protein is CASSPVAPPDGYTF.

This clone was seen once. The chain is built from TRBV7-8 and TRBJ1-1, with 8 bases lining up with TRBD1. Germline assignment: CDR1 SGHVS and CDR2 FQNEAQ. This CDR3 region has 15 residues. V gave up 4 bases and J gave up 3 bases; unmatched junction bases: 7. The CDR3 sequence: CASSSWTGTDTEAFF. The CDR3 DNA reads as TGTGCCAGCAGCTCCTGGACAGGGACGGACACTGAAGCTTTCTTT.

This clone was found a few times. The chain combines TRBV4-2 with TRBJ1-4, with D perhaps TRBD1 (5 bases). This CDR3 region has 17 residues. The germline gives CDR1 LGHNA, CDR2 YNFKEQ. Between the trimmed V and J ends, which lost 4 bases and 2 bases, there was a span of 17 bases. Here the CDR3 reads CASSRLSGGPTNEKLFF. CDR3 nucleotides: TGTGCCAGCAGCCGCCTCTCGGGGGGTCCGACTAATGAAAAACTGTTTTTT.

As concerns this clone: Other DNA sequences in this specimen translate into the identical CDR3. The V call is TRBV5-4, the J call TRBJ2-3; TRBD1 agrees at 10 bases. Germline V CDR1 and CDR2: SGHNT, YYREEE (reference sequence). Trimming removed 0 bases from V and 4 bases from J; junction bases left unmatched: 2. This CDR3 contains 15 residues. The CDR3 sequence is CASSLGQGAADTQYF. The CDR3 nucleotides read TGTGCCAGCAGCTTGGGACAGGGGGCAGCAGATACGCAGTATTTT.

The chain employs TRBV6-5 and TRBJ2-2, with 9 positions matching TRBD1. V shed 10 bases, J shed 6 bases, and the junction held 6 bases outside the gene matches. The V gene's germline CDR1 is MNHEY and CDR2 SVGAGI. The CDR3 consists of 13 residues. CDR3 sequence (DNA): TGTGCCACTGGACAGGGGTTACCCGGGGAGCTGTTTTTT. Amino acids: CATGQGLPGELFF.

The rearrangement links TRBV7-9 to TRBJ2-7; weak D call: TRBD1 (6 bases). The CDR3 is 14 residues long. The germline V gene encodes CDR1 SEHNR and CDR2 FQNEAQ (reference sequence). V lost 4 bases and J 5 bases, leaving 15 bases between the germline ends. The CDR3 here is CASSSPGQRNEQYF. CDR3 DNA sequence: TGTGCCAGCAGCTCTCCAGGACAGAGGAACGAGCAGTACTTC.

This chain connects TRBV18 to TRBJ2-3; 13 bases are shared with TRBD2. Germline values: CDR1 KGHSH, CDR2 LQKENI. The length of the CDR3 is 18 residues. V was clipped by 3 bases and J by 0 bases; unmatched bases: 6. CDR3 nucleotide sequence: TGTGCCAGCTCACCCCGGACTAGCGGGAGTCTCAGCACAGATACGCAGTATTTT. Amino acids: CASSPRTSGSLSTDTQYF.